These T cell receptor beta chains were read from a single sample in a study of blood T cells in healthy people across ages. TCRdb independently ran MiXCR on the 5' RACE reads; one entry per CDR3 protein. The sample comprises 550,000 to 750,000 distinct CDR3 sequences, around 20% of which are singletons, and roughly 3.6% rests with the top ten. Sequencing input: blood. Receptor source: a man aged 65-85 years in good health. Each CDR3 is given without its conserved first and last residue. A D gene is named only where the DNA matches it firmly.

TRBV7-7,.,ASSLISGQEAQY
TRBV19,.,ASRPIPGRENEKLF
TRBV2,TRBD2,ASTRTSFNEQF
TRBV6-2/TRBV6-3,TRBD1,ASSTGTGIYNEQF
TRBV7-6,.,ASSFGIETQY
TRBV20-1,TRBD2,SAPRREGTDTQY
TRBV20-1,.,SARDRVSQETQY
TRBV4-1,TRBD2,ASSLPIAGEQF
TRBV10-3,.,ASREMTENYGYT
TRBV5-1,.,ASSLSGARMVGELF
TRBV2,.,ASSGPSPTGRYEQY
TRBV24-1,TRBD2,ATSDPGTRGGNEQF
TRBV20-1,TRBD2,SAAVAGGEETQY
TRBV29-1,.,SVGDTDTQY
TRBV4-3,.,ASSEGSGDDEKLF
TRBV27,.,ASSAAGHLNTGELF
TRBV4-3,TRBD1,ASSQGQSSYNEQF
TRBV5-1,TRBD2,ASSVGLAGEGETQY
TRBV12-3/TRBV12-4,TRBD2,ASRSAGSTDTQY
TRBV4-1,.,ASSQDYRGVQY
TRBV29-1,TRBD2,SVILAGTETQY
TRBV24-1,.,ATSLPGAQETQY
TRBV5-1,TRBD2,ASSLGLAVIYEQY
TRBV6-6,TRBD1,ASSYLKTGKGHQPQH
TRBV6-1,.,ASNVFVGENTGELF
TRBV7-2,TRBD1,ASSLATGTPTQY
TRBV25-1,.,ASSESTGLDYT
TRBV28,.,ASRRQKNNSPLH
TRBV18,.,ASSPPSKQGYEQY
TRBV7-2,.,ASSLAHTGELF
TRBV20-1,.,SARDGGNTDTQY
TRBV2,.,ASRALGQYDYT
TRBV21-1,.,ASSENLSLAGVSYEQY
TRBV25-1,.,ASSEAASGNTIY
TRBV10-3,.,AISEKDLGYNEQF
TRBV6-6,TRBD2,ASSAGTSGDNEQF
TRBV6-5,.,ASSSKQGTNYGYT
TRBV6-5,TRBD2,ASSYSMSGRVGETQY
TRBV3-1,TRBD2,ASSQGLAGGVEQF
TRBV3-1,.,ASSQGSELSYEQY
TRBV29-1,.,SVEDLRRDTQY
TRBV10-2,.,ASSVPSDEQF
TRBV25-1,TRBD1,ASSEGDRGDNNEQF
TRBV6-5,.,ASSYGTTNEKLF
TRBV4-1,.,ASSQLIGSGNTIY